The 26 T cell receptor beta chains given below trace back to one sample, sequenced in a study of CD8+ T cells in alopecia areata listed by TCRdb under 2018. The sample's time point label, decoded: about 25 weeks on oral tofacitinib. The sample's treatment or condition label, decoded: oral pan-JAK inhibitor, 5-10 mg twice daily. Library prep was done by the immunoSEQ multiplex PCR assay. RNA was extracted from all samples and reverse transcribed into cDNA as template for TCR sequencing. The table was pulled from immuneACCESS by TCRdb, which kept in-frame rearrangements only. Such tables lose some clones; where checked, under half of the loss comes from unresolved V genes, and the rest has no known cause. The sample has roughly 170,000 clones on record, about 60% of them singletons. Of the sample, roughly an eighth falls within the top ten clones. The sample consisted of CD8+ T cells sorted from blood, taken at week 24, from a patient treated with tofacitinib. These receptors were taken from a human donor with alopecia areata.

This clone was counted between two and nine times. This chain connects TRBV25-1 to TRBJ2-5, with 7 bases that match TRBD1. The CDR3 totals 13 residues. Germline V lookup: CDR1 MGHDK, CDR2 SYGVNS. Unmatched junction bases numbered 6, after V lost 9 bases and J lost 2 bases. The CDR3 is CAREGQAQETQYF. CDR3 DNA sequence: TGTGCCAGGGAAGGACAGGCTCAAGAGACCCAGTACTTC.

This clone was observed once. The chain carries TRBV13 and TRBJ1-2; D is ambiguous. The CDR3 extends over 13 amino acids. Germline V gene lookup returns CDR1 PRHDT and CDR2 FYEKMQ (reference sequence). V lost 5 bases, J lost 5 bases, and 12 bases lay in between. This CDR3 is CASSQAVSYGYTF. The DNA for the CDR3 is TGTGCCAGCAGCCAAGCGGTGTCGTATGGCTACACCTTC. Based on the CDR3 plus reference TRBV13 and TRBJ1-2, the full variable domain is AAGVIQSPRHLIKEKRETATLKCYPIPRHDTVYWYQQGPGQDPQFLISFYEKMQSDKGSIPDRFSAQQFSDYHSELNMSSLELGDSALYFCASSQAVSYGYTFGSGTRLTVV.

This chain links TRBV30 with TRBJ1-1, with a tentative D call TRBD1 (6 bases). The CDR3 length is 13 residues. Germline-derived CDR1 and CDR2 are GTSNPN and SVGIG (reference sequence). Trimming cost V 3 bases and J 2 bases, with 10 bases left between them. The CDR3 DNA sequence: TGTGCCTGGAGCCAGGGGATCAACACTGAAGCTTTCTTT. Encoded protein: CAWSQGINTEAFF.

The chain combines TRBV4-2 with TRBJ2-3; D is undetermined. V lost 1 base and J lost 9, with 8 bases in between. Per germline, CDR1 LGHNA and CDR2 YNFKEQ. The CDR3 extends over 12 amino acids. The CDR3 coding sequence is TGTGCCAGCAGCCAAGTCGCGGACACGCAGTATTTT. Amino acids: CASSQVADTQYF.

The genes are TRBV6-5 and TRBJ2-3, with a tentative D call TRBD2 (6 bases). With 7 bases removed from V and 2 bases from J, the gap between germline ends came to 7 bases. This CDR3 is 12 amino acids long. CDR1 and CDR2 from the germline V gene are MNHEY and SVGAGI. The CDR3 loop reads CASTGLTDTQYF. The CDR3 nucleotides read TGTGCCAGCACGGGACTCACAGATACGCAGTATTTT.

Turning to this clone: Other DNA sequences in this sample translate to the same CDR3. V is TRBV5-6 and J is TRBJ2-7, with D perhaps matching TRBD1 (5 bases). This CDR3 is built from 14 residues. The V gene lost 0 bases and the J gene lost 2 bases, with 9 bases spanning the gap. Germline V lookup: CDR1 SGHDT, CDR2 YYEEEE. Written as DNA, the CDR3 is TGTGCCAGCAGCTTGGGTACAGGTACCTACGAGCAGTACTTC. Amino acids: CASSLGTGTYEQYF. Supplemented by reference TRBV5-6 and TRBJ2-7, the full variable domain reads DAGVTQSPTHLIKTRGQQVTLRCSPKSGHDTVSWYQQALGQGPQFIFQYYEEEERQRGNFPDRFSGHQFPNYSSELNVNALLLGDSALYLCASSLGTGTYEQYFGPGTRLTVT.

This clone was seen repeatedly, ten times or more. The J gene is TRBJ1-2, the V gene TRBV5-5; 9 nucleotides line up with TRBD1. CDR1 is SGHKS, CDR2 YYEKEE, per germline (reference sequence). Unmatched junction bases numbered 10, after V lost 0 bases and J lost 4 bases. The CDR3 extends over 17 amino acids. In nucleotides, the CDR3 is TGTGCCAGCAGCTTGGAATATATGGGACAGGGTGTCTATGGCTACACCTTC. Its translation: CASSLEYMGQGVYGYTF.

This clone was seen many times. This sequence joins TRBV4-1 and TRBJ1-2; D is uncertain. The V gene lost 0 bases and the J gene lost 7 bases, with 12 bases spanning the gap. CDR1 and CDR2 (germline): MGHRA, YSYEKL. The CDR3 is 14 amino acids. CDR3 nucleotides: TGCGCCAGCAGCCAAGATCGGTTTACTGGTGGCTACACCTTC. Its translation: CASSQDRFTGGYTF.

V gene TRBV30 combines with J gene TRBJ1-5; 12 positions match TRBD1. Germline V lookup: CDR1 GTSNPN, CDR2 SVGIG (reference sequence). Germline trimming cut 2 bases from V and 7 bases from J; bases unmatched to any gene: 6. This CDR3 is built from 15 residues. As DNA, the CDR3 is TGTGCCTGGAGTTTGGGACAGGGGGCTGGACAGCCCCAGCATTTT. It codes for CAWSLGQGAGQPQHF. Variable domain in full (rest from reference TRBV30 and TRBJ1-5): SQTIHQWPATLVQPVGSPLSLECTVEGTSNPNLYWYRQAAGRGLQLLFYSVGIGQISSEVPQNLSASRPQDRQFILSSKKLLLSDSGFYLCAWSLGQGAGQPQHFGDGTRLSIL.

The V call is TRBV30, the J call TRBJ1-5, with a weak D call TRBD1 (5 bases). The CDR3 sequence is 13 residues long. Germline CDR1 reads GTSNPN; CDR2 reads SVGIG (reference sequence). Trimming took off 0 bases at V and 4 bases at J, with 7 bases between the two ends. CDR3 loop: CAWSVQDNQPQHF. CDR3 coding DNA: TGTGCCTGGAGTGTACAGGATAATCAGCCCCAGCATTTT. Full variable domain (missing parts from reference TRBV30 and TRBJ1-5): SQTIHQWPATLVQPVGSPLSLECTVEGTSNPNLYWYRQAAGRGLQLLFYSVGIGQISSEVPQNLSASRPQDRQFILSSKKLLLSDSGFYLCAWSVQDNQPQHFGDGTRLSIL.

This clone was observed a handful of times. The chain carries TRBV27 and TRBJ2-7; 8 bases fit TRBD1. The germline gives CDR1 MNHEY, CDR2 SMNVEV (reference sequence). Losses at the gene ends were 10 bases for V and 6 bases for J; bases not matched to a gene: 8. The CDR3 is 12 amino acids. The CDR3 loop reads CAIGQGSREQYF. The CDR3 DNA reads as TGTGCCATCGGACAGGGATCGCGCGAGCAGTACTTC.

The V gene is TRBV7-9, the J gene TRBJ2-7; D possibly uses TRBD1 or TRBD2 (7 bases each). V lost 4 bases to trimming and J lost 3 bases, with 16 bases between them. This CDR3 contains 15 residues. Germline values: CDR1 SEHNR, CDR2 FQNEAQ (reference sequence). The CDR3 region has the DNA TGTGCCAGCAGCTCAAGACAGGGAGGGGGCTACGAGCAGTACTTC. It is translated as CASSSRQGGGYEQYF.

The J gene is TRBJ2-7, the V gene TRBV4-1; possibly TRBD2 for D (6 bases). V lost 0 bases to trimming and J lost 1 base, with 10 bases between them. The CDR3 loop spans 15 amino acids. CDR1 is MGHRA and CDR2 is YSYEKL in the germline V gene. The CDR3 loop reads CASSQDSGRSYEQYF. The CDR3 bases are TGCGCCAGCAGCCAAGATTCAGGGAGGTCCTACGAGCAGTACTTC.

The chain uses TRBV28 and TRBJ1-5, with D maybe TRBD1 (6 bases). Trimming stripped 2 bases from V and 4 bases from J, with 12 bases between. From germline, CDR1 is MDHEN and CDR2 SYDVKM. There are 15 residues in the CDR3. The CDR3, as DNA: TGTGCCAGCAGTTTAGGGGGTCAGGGGAATCAGCCCCAGCATTTT. It yields the protein CASSLGGQGNQPQHF.

The chain carries TRBV5-4 and TRBJ2-1; D may match TRBD1 or TRBD2 (5 bases each). The CDR3 covers 13 residues. Germline V gene lookup returns CDR1 SGHNT and CDR2 YYREEE (reference sequence). V was cut by 3 bases and J by 6 bases, with 10 bases left in between. The CDR3 protein is CASSYGTPNEQFF. The CDR3 DNA reads as TGTGCCAGCAGCTATGGGACCCCCAATGAGCAGTTCTTC.

With respect to this clone: In the same sample, other DNA sequences code for this CDR3. This chain uses TRBV19 with TRBJ1-1, with D unresolved. Trimming shortened V by 5 bases and J by 1 base, and 5 bases separated the two germline ends. In germline, CDR1 is LNHDA, CDR2 SQIVND (reference sequence). This CDR3 comprises 12 residues. CDR3 residues: CASSLGNTEAFF. CDR3 DNA sequence: TGTGCCAGTAGTCTCGGGAACACTGAAGCTTTCTTT.

The chain combines TRBV7-9 with TRBJ2-1, with D tentatively TRBD1 (5 bases). V lost 4 bases to trimming and J lost 0 bases, with 10 bases between them. CDR3 length: 15 amino acids. The germline V gene encodes CDR1 SEHNR and CDR2 FQNEAQ (reference sequence). The CDR3 loop is CASSSPGSSYNEQFF. The CDR3, as DNA: TGTGCCAGCAGCTCCCCAGGGTCCTCCTACAATGAGCAGTTCTTC.

Comment on this clone: At the DNA level, this CDR3 is encoded by other sequences in the same sample as well. The chain combines TRBV29-1 with TRBJ1-2; 7 nucleotides agree with TRBD1. The CDR3 contains 13 residues. The germline gives CDR1 SQVTM, CDR2 ANQGSEA. With 5 bases clipped from V and 0 bases from J, the junction kept 3 bases outside the gene matches. CDR3 nucleotide sequence: TGCAGCGTTCCTCAGGGGGCTAACTATGGCTACACCTTC. Translation gives CSVPQGANYGYTF. The full variable domain, with the rest looked up from reference TRBV29-1 and TRBJ1-2, is SAVISQKPSRDICQRGTSLTIQCQVDSQVTMMFWYRQQPGQSLTLIATANQGSEATYESGFVIDKFPISRPNLTFSTLTVSNMSPEDSSIYLCSVPQGANYGYTFGSGTRLTVV.

CDR3 sequence reads: CATGHFNQPQHF. As DNA, the CDR3 is TGTGCCACCGGACACTTCAATCAGCCCCAGCATTTT. The chain uses TRBV15 and TRBJ1-5, with D possibly being TRBD1 (5 bases). The CDR3 is made up of 12 amino acids. Germline V gene sequence: CDR1 LNHNV, CDR2 YYDKDF (reference sequence). Trimming stripped 8 bases from V and 3 bases from J, with 8 bases between.

This clone was counted ten times or more. The chain uses TRBV7-9 and TRBJ1-2; D call uncertain. CDR1 is SEHNR, CDR2 FQNEAQ, per germline (reference sequence). V was trimmed by 5 bases and J by 6 bases, leaving 10 bases between them. This CDR3 comprises 12 residues. CDR3 in amino acids: CASSAGRDGYTF. CDR3 bases: TGTGCCAGCAGCGCCGGGAGAGATGGCTACACCTTC.

The gene calls are TRBV12-5 and TRBJ1-6; D remains ambiguous. The CDR3 covers 11 residues. V was cut by 4 bases and J by 14 bases, with 9 bases left in between. Germline CDR1 reads LGHNT; CDR2 reads FRNRAP. The DNA for the CDR3 is TGTGCTAGTGGTTACTCCGGTACCCTCCACTTT. This gives the protein CASGYSGTLHF.

This clone turned up a few times. The chain links TRBV30 to TRBJ2-7; 7 nucleotides agree with TRBD2. This CDR3 comprises 13 residues. Germline V gene data show CDR1 as GTSNPN and CDR2 as SVGIG (reference sequence). After removal of 4 bases from V and 5 bases from J, the junction contained 8 bases not matched to a gene. For the CDR3, the DNA is TGTGCCTGGACCCGAGGGGCGGGGGACGAGCAGTACTTC. Amino acid sequence: CAWTRGAGDEQYF. Complete variable domain (other parts from reference TRBV30 and TRBJ2-7): SQTIHQWPATLVQPVGSPLSLECTVEGTSNPNLYWYRQAAGRGLQLLFYSVGIGQISSEVPQNLSASRPQDRQFILSSKKLLLSDSGFYLCAWTRGAGDEQYFGPGTRLTVT.

In its sample, this clone was seen a few times. The chain recombines TRBV7-9 with TRBJ2-7; a possible D gene is TRBD1 (5 bases). The V end lost 5 bases, the J end lost 3 bases, and 11 bases lay between the germline ends. Germline CDR1 and CDR2: SEHNR and FQNEAQ (reference sequence). The CDR3 spans 13 residues. The CDR3 spells CASSPATDYEQYF. CDR3 nucleotide sequence: TGTGCCAGCAGCCCCGCGACAGACTACGAGCAGTACTTC.

The chain employs TRBV6-5 and TRBJ1-5; 7 bases are shared with TRBD1. V shed 5 bases and J 0 bases; nucleotides not matched to a gene: 4. This CDR3 has 15 amino acids. Germline values: CDR1 MNHEY, CDR2 SVGAGI. The CDR3 bases are TGTGCCAGCAGTCTCGGACAGGATAGCAATCAGCCCCAGCATTTT. It encodes CASSLGQDSNQPQHF.

The V gene is TRBV13, the J gene TRBJ2-7; the D gene is possibly TRBD2 (5 bases). Germline V gene data show CDR1 as PRHDT and CDR2 as FYEKMQ (reference sequence). CDR3 length: 13 residues. Between the trimmed V and J ends, which lost 8 bases and 6 bases, there was a span of 17 bases. The CDR3 region has the DNA TGTGCCAGCTGTCCCGGGATCGGAGGCGAGCAGTACTTC. Protein sequence: CASCPGIGGEQYF.

The genes are TRBV25-1 and TRBJ1-2; 8 positions agree with TRBD1. Germline V gene data show CDR1 as MGHDK and CDR2 as SYGVNS. CDR3 length equals 15 residues. The V segment lost 3 bases and the J segment 4 bases; nucleotides outside the gene matches: 7. CDR3 DNA: TGTGCCAGCAGTGAGGACAGGGTAGTGGGCTATGGCTACACCTTC. This codes for CASSEDRVVGYGYTF.